This T cell receptor beta chain is drawn from a study of blood T cells in healthy people across ages (dated by TCRdb to 2015 to 2017). Background for the entire study: Template switching captured roughly one uniquely barcoded TCR beta cDNA molecule per two T cells in model experiments. To track age-related changes in TCR beta repertoire diversity, the study relied on deep sequencing normalized with unique cDNA molecular identifiers. Four age groups were formed from the donors: young (average 16 years), middle-aged (just under 40), aged (about 62) and long-lived (around 80). To avoid experimental bias, donors of different ages were randomly spread across the sequencing lanes. For two donors (one aged 18 to 29 and one aged 80 or older), the study analyzed two additional independent replicas of 1 million unique cDNA reads from the same blood draw.

Cut back by 2 bases and 2 bases, the V and J ends lie 15 bases apart. From a lookup of the germline V gene, CDR1 and CDR2 are MNHEY and SVGAGI. The CDR3 sequence holds 16 residues, the cysteine and phenylalanine included. The entry retains the CDR3 DNA only, 48 bases that are in frame from base 1. The donors were 40 or so Caucasian individuals from Russia, aged roughly 6 to 100 years, who were systemically healthy. Ten milliliters of peripheral blood were drawn from each donor into EDTA-treated Vacutainer tubes. Ficoll-Paque density-gradient centrifugation was used to isolate PBMCs, with at least 6 million per sample. Trizol reagent was used to extract total RNA from the PBMCs, yielding at least 6 micrograms per sample. For every donor, flow cytometry on a PBMC aliquot measured the percentage of naive CD45RAhigh/CD27high T cells. The library was made by 5' RACE. Sequenced using an Illumina HiSeq 2500. The second PCR ran for roughly 6 to 11 cycles and used a J-beta primer mix along with a sample-barcoded 5' primer. A template-switch 5' adaptor carrying 12 random nucleotides introduced a unique molecular identifier onto each TCR beta cDNA molecule. Each sample yielded at least 3 million CDR3-containing paired-end reads. The Mint cDNA synthesis kit, primed by a TRBC-specific oligonucleotide, was used to synthesize first-strand cDNA from all RNA. After uracil-DNA glycosylase treatment, a first 18-cycle PCR used universal primers M1SS and BC2_uni_R on all cDNA. The source study handled its data this way. For normalization, 1 million high-quality reads, each with a distinct molecular identifier, were randomly selected from each sample. Reads with shared molecular identifiers were discarded instead of being binned into consensus sequences. MiTCR, set to a Q25 quality threshold and the strictest error-elimination algorithm, was used for CDR3 identification, clonotype clustering and error correction. A nonparametric unseen species model with Euler transformation was used to estimate lower-bound total TCR beta diversity. Through fastp at Q25 and MiXCR, TCRdb rebuilt clones from the public reads, retaining in-frame beta chains. Identical CDR3 proteins give one entry, which carries the most common genes and DNA. TCRdb, not the original authors, processed these V and J calls. This sample gives around 1,600,000 distinct CDR3 sequences in total; around 40% of them show up just once. The top ten constitute about 4% of the sample.

Broad study findings and their caveats: The long-lived group showed more naive CD4+ T cells, fewer expanded clones and increased TCR diversity than the aged group, suggesting age selection. As age increased, observed TCR beta diversity per million T cells dropped in a roughly linear way, and a significant reduction was already evident by age about 40. Since profiling was done on bulk unsorted PBMCs, naive and antigen-experienced compartments could not be conclusively compared. Donor CMV infection status was unknown, potentially confounding age-related changes in expanded clonotypes. Estimates of total diversity based on one million sequenced T cells were regarded as lower bounds and as underestimates. There was a strong correlation between observed TCR beta diversity and the percentage of naive T cells measured by flow cytometry.

Remarks on this clonotype: There is no known antigen for this receptor. No clone much larger than this one lies a single base away; base qualities are absent.

The source material was blood. This sequence was found in a young woman in good health. The rearrangement joined TRBV6-5 to TRBJ2-5; the D gene assignment is perhaps TRBD1 or TRBD2, with each matching 6 bases. The DNA reads as follows: TGTGCCAGCAGTTACCTCAGGGGCCGGGGGCAAGAGACCCAGTACTTC. It specifies CASSYLRGRGQETQYF.